The 5 T cell receptor beta chains reported below all come from one sample, sequenced in a study of OX40 agonist ivuxolimab in advanced cancers. Produced via immunoSEQ multiplex PCR; TCRdb's table is partial and in-frame only. The sample contains some 90,000 clones, approximately 90% of which appear only once. Sequencing was performed on CD4+ or CD8+ T cells sorted from blood, taken in a trial of the OX40 agonist ivuxolimab. Receptors were obtained from an adult with an advanced solid tumor such as melanoma, head and neck, liver or kidney cancer.

The chain uses TRBV6-6 and TRBJ2-1; 7 nucleotides line up with TRBD1. V shed 5 bases and J 0 bases; nucleotides not matched to a gene: 4. Per germline, CDR1 MNHNY and CDR2 SVGAGI (reference sequence). The length of the CDR3 is 15 residues. The CDR3 coding sequence is TGTGCCAGCAGTCGTAACAGGGGCTCCTACAATGAGCAGTTCTTC. Amino acid sequence: CASSRNRGSYNEQFF.

The rearrangement joins TRBV4-1 to TRBJ2-3; D remains ambiguous. This CDR3 contains 14 residues. Germline CDR1 and CDR2: MGHRA and YSYEKL. Trimming pared 4 bases from V and 5 bases from J, leaving 13 bases between. The CDR3, as DNA: TGCGCCAGCAGCCCCACAACCTTTTTAGATACGCAGTATTTT. Translating gives CASSPTTFLDTQYF.

The CDR3 DNA is TGTGCCAGTAGTATTATTTCCGGCAGCGCCGGGGAGCTGTTTTTT. Its translation is CASSIISGSAGELFF. V gene TRBV19 combines with J gene TRBJ2-2; D is unclear. V lost 3 bases to trimming and J lost 6 bases, with 14 bases between them. From germline, CDR1 is LNHDA and CDR2 SQIVND (reference sequence). The CDR3 consists of 15 residues.

V usage is TRBV9 and J usage is TRBJ2-1; D is perhaps TRBD1 (5 bases). V gave up 3 bases and J gave up 4 bases, with 8 bases separating them. Germline-derived CDR1 and CDR2 are SGDLS and YYNGEE. This CDR3 region has 13 residues. The CDR3 DNA is TGTGCCAGCAGCGCGACAGCTTACAATGAGCAGTTCTTC. Protein sequence: CASSATAYNEQFF.

This chain connects TRBV27 to TRBJ1-4; D ambiguous. The length of the CDR3 is 14 residues. The V gene lost 3 bases and the J gene lost 4 bases, with 9 bases spanning the gap. CDR1 is MNHEY, CDR2 SMNVEV, per germline (reference sequence). CDR3 bases: TGTGCCAGCAGTTTGGGCGTGGGTAATGAAAAACTGTTTTTT. It is translated as CASSLGVGNEKLFF.